This T cell receptor (beta chain) was documented in a study of response to subunit inactivated influenza vaccine. V shed 1 base and J shed 4 bases, with 2 bases lying between them. CDR1 and CDR2 (germline): LGHDT, YNNKEL (reference sequence). CDR3 length equals 11 residues. Each CDR3 protein is one row after TCRdb ran MiXCR on the RT-PCR reads. Here the sample spans more than 700,000 distinct CDR3 sequences, around 21% being singletons. In this sample, this clonotype turned up many times. The sequence derives from a man in his forties or fifties who received an inactivated influenza vaccine. The sample consisted of PBMCs from blood, taken 4 to 6 days after vaccination. The rearrangement links TRBV3-1 to TRBJ2-7; D is ambiguous. The CDR3 here is CASSQGYEQYF. In DNA, the CDR3 is TGTGCCAGCAGCCAAGGTTACGAGCAGTACTTC.